This T cell receptor (beta chain) was found in a study of control samples from healthy donors and cancer patients. V was trimmed by 8 bases and J by 7 bases, leaving 18 bases between them. Germline CDR1 MNHNY, CDR2 SVGAGI (reference sequence). The CDR3 is 15 amino acids. Libraries were prepared by immunoSEQ multiplex PCR; TCRdb keeps only in-frame clonotypes and omits some of them. The sample holds more than 100,000 clones, 85% to 95% seen once. This TCR came from a man in his late teens or twenties in good health. The chain is built from TRBV6-6 and TRBJ1-6; D may be TRBD1 (5 bases). Material for sequencing was blood. CDR3 sequence reads: CASRSHLGRNSPLHF. The CDR3 DNA is TGTGCCAGCCGGTCTCACCTGGGGCGGAATTCACCCCTCCACTTT.